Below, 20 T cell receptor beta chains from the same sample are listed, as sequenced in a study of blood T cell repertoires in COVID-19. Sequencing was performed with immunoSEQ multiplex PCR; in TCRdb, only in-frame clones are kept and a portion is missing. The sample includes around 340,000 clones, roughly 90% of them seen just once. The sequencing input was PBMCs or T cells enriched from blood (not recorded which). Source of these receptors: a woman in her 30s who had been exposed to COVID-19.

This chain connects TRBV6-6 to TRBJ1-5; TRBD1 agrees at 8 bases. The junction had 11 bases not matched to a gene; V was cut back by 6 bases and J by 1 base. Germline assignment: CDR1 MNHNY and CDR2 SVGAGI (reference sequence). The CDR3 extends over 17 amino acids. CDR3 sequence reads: CASRRYLGQGSNQPQHF. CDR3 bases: TGTGCCAGCAGACGATACCTTGGACAGGGAAGCAATCAGCCCCAGCATTTT.

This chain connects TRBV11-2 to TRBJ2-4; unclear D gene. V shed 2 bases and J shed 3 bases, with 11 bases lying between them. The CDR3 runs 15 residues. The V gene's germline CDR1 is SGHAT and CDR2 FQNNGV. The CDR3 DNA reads TGTGCCAGCAGCTTAAGAACAGCTGGCAAAAACATTCAGTACTTC. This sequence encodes CASSLRTAGKNIQYF.

The CDR3 bases are TGTGCCAGCAGCTTAGGGGCAGAAAATTCACCCCTCCACTTT. Its protein product is CASSLGAENSPLHF. The J gene is TRBJ1-6, the V gene TRBV7-9; D unclear. Germline V gives CDR1 SEHNR, CDR2 FQNEAQ (reference sequence). The CDR3 length is 14 residues. V lost 1 base and J 7 bases, leaving 8 bases between the germline ends.

This CDR3 reads CASSMVAGGYNEQFF. The CDR3 coding sequence is TGTGCCAGTAGTATGGTCGCGGGAGGGTACAATGAGCAGTTCTTC. The chain couples TRBV19 to TRBJ2-1; 9 positions match TRBD2. This CDR3 comprises 15 residues. Per the germline V gene, CDR1 is LNHDA and CDR2 is SQIVND (reference sequence). Trimming removed 3 bases from V and 4 bases from J; junction bases left unmatched: 4.

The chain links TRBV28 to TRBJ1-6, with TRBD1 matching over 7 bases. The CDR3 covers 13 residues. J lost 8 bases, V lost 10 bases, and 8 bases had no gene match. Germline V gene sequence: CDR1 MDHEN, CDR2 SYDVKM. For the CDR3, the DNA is TGTGCCACTCACAGGGGATGGGATTCACCCCTCCACTTT. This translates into CATHRGWDSPLHF.

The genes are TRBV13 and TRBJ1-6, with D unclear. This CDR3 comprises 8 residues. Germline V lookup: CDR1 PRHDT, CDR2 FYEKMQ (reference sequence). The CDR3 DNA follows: TGTACATATTCACCCCTCCACTTT. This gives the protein CTYSPLHF.

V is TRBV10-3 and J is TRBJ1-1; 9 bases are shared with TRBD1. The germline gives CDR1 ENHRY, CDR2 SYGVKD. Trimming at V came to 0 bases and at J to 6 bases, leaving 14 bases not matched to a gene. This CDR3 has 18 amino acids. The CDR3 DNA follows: TGTGCCATCAGTGAGTCCCACAGGGGGCCCGGAGATTTCCCTGAAGCTTTCTTT. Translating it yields CAISESHRGPGDFPEAFF.

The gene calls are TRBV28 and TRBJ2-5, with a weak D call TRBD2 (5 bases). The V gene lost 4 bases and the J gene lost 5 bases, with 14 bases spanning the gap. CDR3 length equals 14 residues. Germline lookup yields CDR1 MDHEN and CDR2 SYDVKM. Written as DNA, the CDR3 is TGTGCCAGCAGTTCCTTGAGGGTAGGGGAGACCCAGTACTTC. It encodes CASSSLRVGETQYF.

The CDR3 sequence is CASSRQGTTGELFF. The CDR3 bases are TGTGCCAGTAGTCGACAGGGGACCACCGGGGAGCTGTTTTTT. V gene TRBV19 combines with J gene TRBJ2-2; 8 bases are shared with TRBD1. The CDR3 consists of 14 residues. Germline V gene data show CDR1 as LNHDA and CDR2 as SQIVND (reference sequence). After removal of 5 bases from V and 4 bases from J, the junction contained 3 bases not matched to a gene.

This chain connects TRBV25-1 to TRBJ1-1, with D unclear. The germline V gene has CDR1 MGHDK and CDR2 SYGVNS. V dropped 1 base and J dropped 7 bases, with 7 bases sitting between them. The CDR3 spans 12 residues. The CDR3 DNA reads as TGTGCCAGCAGTGAATTCAGGAATGAAGCTTTCTTT. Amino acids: CASSEFRNEAFF.

In DNA form, the CDR3 reads TGTGCCAGCTCACTACCGGGACAGGGGTCAGAAGCTTTCTTT. It yields the protein CASSLPGQGSEAFF. The chain couples TRBV18 to TRBJ1-1; TRBD1 matches 10 bases. Germline lookup yields CDR1 KGHSH and CDR2 LQKENI. The J segment lost 8 bases and the V segment lost 4 bases, leaving 7 bases of the junction unmatched. This CDR3 spans 14 amino acids.

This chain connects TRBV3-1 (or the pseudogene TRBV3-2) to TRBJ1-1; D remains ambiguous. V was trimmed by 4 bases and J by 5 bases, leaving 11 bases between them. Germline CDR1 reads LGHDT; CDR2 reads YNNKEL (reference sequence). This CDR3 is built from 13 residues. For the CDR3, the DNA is TGTGCCAGCAGCCGACGCGGAGGGACTGAAGCTTTCTTT. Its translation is CASSRRGGTEAFF.

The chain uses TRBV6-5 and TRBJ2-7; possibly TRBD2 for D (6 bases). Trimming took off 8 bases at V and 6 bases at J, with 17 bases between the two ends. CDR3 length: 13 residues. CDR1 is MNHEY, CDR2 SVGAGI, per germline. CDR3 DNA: TGTGCCAGCCATCCGGCTAGCGTGGTCGAGCAGTACTTC. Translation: CASHPASVVEQYF.

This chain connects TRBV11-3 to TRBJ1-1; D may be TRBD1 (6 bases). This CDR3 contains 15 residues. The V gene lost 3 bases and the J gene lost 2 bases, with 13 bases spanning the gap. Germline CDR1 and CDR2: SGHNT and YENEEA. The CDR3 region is CASSFYQGSNTEAFF. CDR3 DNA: TGTGCCAGCAGCTTCTATCAGGGGAGTAACACTGAAGCTTTCTTT.

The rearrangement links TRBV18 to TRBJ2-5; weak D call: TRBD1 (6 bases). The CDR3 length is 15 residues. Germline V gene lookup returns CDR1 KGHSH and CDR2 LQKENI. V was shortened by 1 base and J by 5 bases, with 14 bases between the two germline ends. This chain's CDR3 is CASSPLQGGAETQYF. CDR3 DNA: TGTGCCAGCTCACCACTACAGGGTGGTGCCGAGACCCAGTACTTC.

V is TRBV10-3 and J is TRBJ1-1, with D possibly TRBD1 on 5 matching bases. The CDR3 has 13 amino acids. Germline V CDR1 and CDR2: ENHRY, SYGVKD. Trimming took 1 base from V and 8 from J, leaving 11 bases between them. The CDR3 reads CAISEYWGEEAFF. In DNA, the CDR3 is TGTGCCATCAGTGAGTATTGGGGCGAAGAAGCTTTCTTT.

CDR3 loop: CASAGTSGPGEQYF. In DNA form, the CDR3 reads TGTGCTAGTGCCGGGACTAGCGGCCCCGGCGAGCAGTACTTC. The rearrangement joins TRBV12-5 to TRBJ2-7; 11 bases align to TRBD2. Per germline, CDR1 LGHNT and CDR2 FRNRAP. This CDR3 has 14 residues. V dropped 7 bases and J dropped 6; count of bases not matched to a gene: 8.

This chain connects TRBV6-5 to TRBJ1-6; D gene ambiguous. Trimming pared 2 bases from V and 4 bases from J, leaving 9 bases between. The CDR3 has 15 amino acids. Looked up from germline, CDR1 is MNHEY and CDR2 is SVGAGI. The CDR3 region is CASSYSRQYNSPLHF. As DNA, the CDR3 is TGTGCCAGCAGTTACAGCAGGCAGTATAATTCACCCCTCCACTTT.

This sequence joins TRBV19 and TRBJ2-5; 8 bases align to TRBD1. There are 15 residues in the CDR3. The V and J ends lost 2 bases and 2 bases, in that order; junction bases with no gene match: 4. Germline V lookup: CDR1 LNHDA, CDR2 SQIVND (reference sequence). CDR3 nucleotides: TGTGCCAGTAGTATAAACAGGGGGGAACAAGAGACCCAGTACTTC. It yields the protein CASSINRGEQETQYF.

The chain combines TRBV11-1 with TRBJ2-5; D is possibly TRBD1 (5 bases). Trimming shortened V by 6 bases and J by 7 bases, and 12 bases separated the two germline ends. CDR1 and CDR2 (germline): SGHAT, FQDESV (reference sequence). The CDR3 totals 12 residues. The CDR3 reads CASRKGLGTQYF. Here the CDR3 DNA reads TGTGCCAGCAGAAAGGGGTTGGGGACCCAGTACTTC.